This entry features one T cell receptor beta chain sequence. What it binds is not known. This sample was taken from a study of T-cell memory formation after mild COVID-19. Study overall: The study found TCR clusters largely donor specific.

Sample barcodes and UMIs were carried by the TCR alpha and TCR beta cDNA libraries that 5'RACE generated with constant-segment primers. TCRdb re-called the 5' RACE reads through MiXCR, storing one row per CDR3 protein. The data contain roughly 560,000 distinct CDR3 sequences, about 20% of them singletons. CDR3 length: 15 residues. The V and J ends lost 6 bases and 5 bases, in that order; junction bases with no gene match: 10. CDR1 and CDR2 from the germline V gene are MNHEY and SVGEGT. Study-wide results and limits: Clones shrinking between day 15 and 85 showed a balanced CD4/CD8 split, and those that grew later tilted toward CD4+.

The V and J genes are TRBV6-2 or TRBV6-3 and TRBJ1-1; 9 positions match TRBD1. The clonotype comes from an adult woman who had mild COVID-19 (a few samples of this study predate the infection). Cell type and time point are not known. Sequencing used PBMCs or a T cell subset sorted from them (not recorded which). CDR3 region: CASRPNTGGRTEAFF. The CDR3 nucleotides read TGTGCCAGCAGGCCAAACACAGGGGGCAGGACTGAAGCTTTCTTT.